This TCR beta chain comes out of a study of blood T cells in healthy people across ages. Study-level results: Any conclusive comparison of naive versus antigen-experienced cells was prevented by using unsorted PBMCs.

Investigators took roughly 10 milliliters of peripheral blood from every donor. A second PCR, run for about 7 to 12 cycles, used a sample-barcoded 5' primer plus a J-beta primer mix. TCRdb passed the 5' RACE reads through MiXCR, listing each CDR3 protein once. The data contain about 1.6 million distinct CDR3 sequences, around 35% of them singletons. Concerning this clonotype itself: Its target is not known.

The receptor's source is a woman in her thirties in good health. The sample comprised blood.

The CDR3 bases are TGTGCCATCAGTGAGACTAGCGTTATCAAGGGTCGGTTCTTC. Amino acids: CAISETSVIKGRFF. This chain joins TRBV10-3 and TRBJ2-1, with 7 nucleotides matching TRBD2. V lost 2 bases to trimming and J lost 15 bases; unmatched junction nucleotides: 13. Germline-derived CDR1 and CDR2 are ENHRY and SYGVKD. The length of the CDR3 is 14 residues.